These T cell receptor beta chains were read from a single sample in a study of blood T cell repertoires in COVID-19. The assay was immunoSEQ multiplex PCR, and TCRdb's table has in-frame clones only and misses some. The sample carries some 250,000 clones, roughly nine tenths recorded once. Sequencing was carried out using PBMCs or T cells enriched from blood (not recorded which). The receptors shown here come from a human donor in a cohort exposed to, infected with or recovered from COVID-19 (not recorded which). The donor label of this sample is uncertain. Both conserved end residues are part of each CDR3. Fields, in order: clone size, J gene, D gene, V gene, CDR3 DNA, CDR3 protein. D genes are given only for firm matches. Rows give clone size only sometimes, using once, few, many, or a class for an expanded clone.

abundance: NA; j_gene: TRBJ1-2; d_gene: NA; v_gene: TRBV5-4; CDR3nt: TGTGCCAGCAGCTTGGACGGAGCTAACTATGGCTACACCTTC; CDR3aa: CASSLDGANYGYTF
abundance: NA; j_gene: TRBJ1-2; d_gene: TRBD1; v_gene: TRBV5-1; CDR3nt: TGCGCCAGCAGCCCGATCGACAGGGGTTCCCATGGCTACACCTTC; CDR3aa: CASSPIDRGSHGYTF
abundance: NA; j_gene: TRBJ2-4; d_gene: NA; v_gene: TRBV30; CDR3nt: TGTGCCTGGATATCCGGGGCCAAAAACATTCAGTACTTC; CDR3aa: CAWISGAKNIQYF
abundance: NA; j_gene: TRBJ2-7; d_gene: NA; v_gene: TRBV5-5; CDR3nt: TGTGCCAGCAGATTAGTCTTCCGAGAAGACGAGCAGTACTTC; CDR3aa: CASRLVFREDEQYF
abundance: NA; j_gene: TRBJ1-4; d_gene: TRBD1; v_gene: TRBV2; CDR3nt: TGTGCCAGCAGCCTTGGGACAGGGCGGGGCGAAAAACTGTTTTTT; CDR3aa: CASSLGTGRGEKLFF
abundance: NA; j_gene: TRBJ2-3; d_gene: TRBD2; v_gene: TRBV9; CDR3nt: TGTGCCAGCAGCGCTGGGACTAGCGGAAGCACAGATACGCAGTATTTT; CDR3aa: CASSAGTSGSTDTQYF
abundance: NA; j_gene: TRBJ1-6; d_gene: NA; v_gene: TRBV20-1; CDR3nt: TGCAGTGCTAGTGTGGCCGACGCGGGAAATTCACCCCTCCACTTT; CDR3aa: CSASVADAGNSPLHF
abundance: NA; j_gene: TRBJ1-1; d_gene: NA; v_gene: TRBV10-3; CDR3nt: TGTGCCATCAGTTCCAACAGGGACGGGACTGAAGCTTTCTTT; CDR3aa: CAISSNRDGTEAFF
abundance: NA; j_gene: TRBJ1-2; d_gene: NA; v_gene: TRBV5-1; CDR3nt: TGCGCCAGCAGCTTGGATGGGGCGGGGAACTATGGCTACACCTTC; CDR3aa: CASSLDGAGNYGYTF
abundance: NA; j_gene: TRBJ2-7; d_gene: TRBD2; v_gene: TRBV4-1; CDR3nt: TGCGCCAGCAGCCCTGGACTAGCGGGGGATCTTTCCTACGAGCAGTACTTC; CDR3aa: CASSPGLAGDLSYEQYF
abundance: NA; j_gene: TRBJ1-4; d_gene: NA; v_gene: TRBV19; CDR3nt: TGTGCCAGTAGTATAGAGGGCCCAACTAATGAAAAACTGTTTTTT; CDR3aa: CASSIEGPTNEKLFF
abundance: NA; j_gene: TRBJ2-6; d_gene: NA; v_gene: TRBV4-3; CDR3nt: TGCGCCAGCAGCCAAGGAGAAGGGGCCAACGTCCTGACTTTC; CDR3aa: CASSQGEGANVLTF
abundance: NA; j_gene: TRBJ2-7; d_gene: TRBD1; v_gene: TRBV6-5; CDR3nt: TGTGCCAGCAGTCCTGGACAGGGGGCGCACGAAGAGGACTTC; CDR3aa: CASSPGQGAHEEDF
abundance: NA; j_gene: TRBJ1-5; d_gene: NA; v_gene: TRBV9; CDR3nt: TGTGCCAGCAGCGTAGTAGGGAGTGGCAATCAGCCCCAGCATTTT; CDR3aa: CASSVVGSGNQPQHF
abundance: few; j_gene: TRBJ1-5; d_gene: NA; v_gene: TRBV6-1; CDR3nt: TGTGCCAGCAGTGAAAGGGAGGGTACTCAGCCCCAGCATTTT; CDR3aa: CASSEREGTQPQHF
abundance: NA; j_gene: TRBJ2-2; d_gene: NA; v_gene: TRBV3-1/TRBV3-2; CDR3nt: TGTGCCAGCAGCCAAGGAGTAGCCCCCGGCGGGGAGCTGTTTTTT; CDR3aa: CASSQGVAPGGELFF
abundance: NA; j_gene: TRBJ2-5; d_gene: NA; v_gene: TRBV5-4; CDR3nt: TGTGCCAGCAGCCTCGGACTGAATACACAAGAGACCCAGTACTTC; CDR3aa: CASSLGLNTQETQYF
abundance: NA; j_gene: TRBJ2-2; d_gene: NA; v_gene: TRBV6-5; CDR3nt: TGTGCCAGCAGTTACGCCCCACGGGGTAGCGGGGAGCTGTTTTTT; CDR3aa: CASSYAPRGSGELFF
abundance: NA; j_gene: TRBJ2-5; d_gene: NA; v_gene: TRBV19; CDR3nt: TGTGCCAGTAGTATAGCAGTTTCGGAGACCCAGTACTTC; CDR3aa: CASSIAVSETQYF
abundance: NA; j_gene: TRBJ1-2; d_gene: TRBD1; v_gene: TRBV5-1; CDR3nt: TGCGCCAGCAGCTCCGACAGGGAAGACCACTATGGCTACACCTTC; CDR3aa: CASSSDREDHYGYTF
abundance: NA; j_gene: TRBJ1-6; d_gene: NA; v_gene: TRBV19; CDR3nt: TGTGCCAGTAGTATGGGTGGAGGGTACAATTCACCCCTCCACTTT; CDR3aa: CASSMGGGYNSPLHF
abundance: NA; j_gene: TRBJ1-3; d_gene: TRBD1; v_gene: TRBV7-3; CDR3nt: TGTGCCAGCAGCCACCTGACAGGGGCTGGAAACACCATATATTTT; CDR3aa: CASSHLTGAGNTIYF
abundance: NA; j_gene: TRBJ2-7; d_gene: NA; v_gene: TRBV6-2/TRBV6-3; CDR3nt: TGTGCCAGCAGTTATTTACAGTCTTTAGGCGAGCAGTACTTC; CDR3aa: CASSYLQSLGEQYF
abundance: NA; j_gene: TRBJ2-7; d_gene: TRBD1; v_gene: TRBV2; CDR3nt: TGTGCCAGTGCGGGACAGGGAACCTACGAGCAGTACTTC; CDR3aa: CASAGQGTYEQYF
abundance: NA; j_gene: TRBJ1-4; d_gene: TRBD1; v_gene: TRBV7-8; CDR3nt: TGTGCCAGCAGCCTACGACAGGGGCCCTATGAAAAACTGTTTTTT; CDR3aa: CASSLRQGPYEKLFF
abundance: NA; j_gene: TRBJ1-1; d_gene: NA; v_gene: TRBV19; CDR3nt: TGTGCCAGTAACCCCGGGACACCGAACACTGAAGCTTTCTTT; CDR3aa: CASNPGTPNTEAFF
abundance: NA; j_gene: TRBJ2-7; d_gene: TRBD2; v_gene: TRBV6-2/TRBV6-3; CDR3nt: TGTGCCAGCAGTTACCCGGGACTAGCCTACGAGCAGTACTTC; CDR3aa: CASSYPGLAYEQYF
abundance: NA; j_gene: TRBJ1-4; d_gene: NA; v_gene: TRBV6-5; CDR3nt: TGTGCCAGCCGGCGCAGGGAGGATCAAAAACTGTTTTTT; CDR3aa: CASRRREDQKLFF
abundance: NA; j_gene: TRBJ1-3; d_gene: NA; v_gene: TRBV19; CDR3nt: TGTGCCAGTTCTGAGGGAACTGGAAACACCATATATTTT; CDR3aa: CASSEGTGNTIYF
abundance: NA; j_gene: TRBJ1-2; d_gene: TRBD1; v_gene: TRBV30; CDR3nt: TGTGCCGGTCGGACAGGGGGAGGCTACACCTTC; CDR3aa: CAGRTGGGYTF
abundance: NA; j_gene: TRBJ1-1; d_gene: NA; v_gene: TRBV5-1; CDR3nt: TGCGCCAGCAGCCCGCGGGCGGGGAACACTGAAGCTTTCTTT; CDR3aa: CASSPRAGNTEAFF
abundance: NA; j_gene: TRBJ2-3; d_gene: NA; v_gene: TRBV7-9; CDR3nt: TGTGCCAGCAGCCGACGGGCAGATACGCAGTATTTT; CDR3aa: CASSRRADTQYF